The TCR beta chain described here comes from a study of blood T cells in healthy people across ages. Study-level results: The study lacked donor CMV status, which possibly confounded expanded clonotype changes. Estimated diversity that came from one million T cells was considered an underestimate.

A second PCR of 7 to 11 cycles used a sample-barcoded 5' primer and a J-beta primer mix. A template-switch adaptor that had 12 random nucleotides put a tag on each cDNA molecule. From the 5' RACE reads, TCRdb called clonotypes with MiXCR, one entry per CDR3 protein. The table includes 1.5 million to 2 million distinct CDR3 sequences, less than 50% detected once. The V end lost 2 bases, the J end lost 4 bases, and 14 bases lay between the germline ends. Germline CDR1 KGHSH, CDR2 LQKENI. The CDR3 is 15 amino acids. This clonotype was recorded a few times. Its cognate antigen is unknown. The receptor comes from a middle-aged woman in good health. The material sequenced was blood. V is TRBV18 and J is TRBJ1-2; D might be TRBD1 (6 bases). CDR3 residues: CASSPEGTSPYGYTF. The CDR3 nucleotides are TGTGCCAGCTCACCAGAAGGGACAAGTCCCTATGGCTACACCTTC.